This T cell receptor (beta chain) is drawn from a study of T cell repertoires in cytomegalovirus infection (dated by TCRdb to the late 2010s). About the study as a whole: Donor HLA type was relevant to the analysis, because carriage of CMV infection together with the matching HLA type was indicated by public TCR beta signatures. Results and caveats for the whole study, not just this receptor: In both this cohort and an independent roughly 330-donor cohort, the cumulative frequency of public TCR beta family members distinguished carriers of CMV infection plus the relevant HLA type. In the ex vivo response, HLA-C-restricted CMV-specific TCR beta clonotypes were dominant, and in two of eight donors the single most frequent clonotype came from this HLA-C-restricted group.

The CDR3 measures 16 amino acids from cysteine to phenylalanine. The retained sequence is limited to the CDR3, 48 bases, with the frame set at the first base. The V end gives up 2 bases and the J end 0 bases, leaving 4 bases in the junction not matched to a gene. As encoded in the germline V gene, CDR1 is SGHDT while CDR2 is YYEEEE. Sequencer: Illumina HiSeq 1500. TCRdb took the public reads, trimmed them with fastp at Q25, ran MiXCR for clone calling and kept in-frame beta chains. Rows merge per CDR3 protein into single entries with the most common DNA and genes. In this sample the table shows fewer than 550,000 distinct CDR3 sequences, 15% to 20% of which occur a single time. The leading ten clones occupy roughly a quarter of the sample. This clonotype appeared many times. It has no known antigen specificity. One base away there is no much larger clone; base qualities are not given.

The sample comprised CD8+ T cells from PBMCs. The chain is made from TRBV5-6 and TRBJ2-2, with 7 junctional bases fitting TRBD2. This receptor was identified in a human donor in good health (CMV status not recorded). Some clones in this sample may be carry-over from other donors' samples. The DNA sequence is TGTGCCAGCAGCTTAGCTAGCGGAACGAACACCGGGGAGCTGTTTTTT. Its product reads: CASSLASGTNTGELFF.